A single sample is the source of the 8 T cell receptor beta chains below, sequenced in a study of molecular identifiers for immune sequencing clone quantification (dated by TCRdb to the late 2010s). Library prep was done by PCR. Sequencing instrument: NextSeq 500. TCRdb trimmed public reads at Q25 via fastp, called clones via MiXCR and kept in-frame beta chains. Every distinct CDR3 protein forms one entry, paired with its most common genes and DNA. The sample has 400,000 to 600,000 distinct CDR3 sequences on record, about 25% of them singletons. The ten largest clones capture 0.7% to 0.9% of the sample. The specimen was naive CD8+ T cells from blood, with Jurkat cell RNA spiked in. The meaning of the sample's cell subset or site label: FACS-sorted CD8+CD4-CCR7+CD45RA+ naive T cells. The receptors originated from a human donor in good health. Some libraries in this study had Jurkat cell RNA spiked in.

Here the CDR3 DNA reads TGTGCCAGCAGTTACTCGCTGAGACCCAGTGAGCAGTTCTTC. It encodes CASSYSLRPSEQFF. The J gene is TRBJ2-1, the V gene TRBV6-5; D gene uncertain. This CDR3 region has 14 residues. The V end was cut by 0 bases, the J end by 9 bases, with 12 bases between. Germline assignment: CDR1 MNHEY and CDR2 SVGAGI.

In this sample, this clonotype turned up many times. The chain's CDR3 is CASSPRTGPIQETQYF. CDR3 sequence (DNA): TGTGCCAGCTCACCACGGACAGGCCCTATCCAAGAGACCCAGTACTTC. The chain combines TRBV18 with TRBJ2-5, with 7 nucleotides matching TRBD1. CDR3 length: 16 residues. The germline V gene encodes CDR1 KGHSH and CDR2 LQKENI. The ends lost 1 base at V and 1 base at J; junction bases unmatched: 6.

On this clonotype itself: A read error may be the cause here, since a much bigger clone is one base away. The chain is built from TRBV4-1 and TRBJ2-3; D is undetermined. The germline V and J ends were trimmed by 1 base and 1 base, with 12 bases remaining between them. This CDR3 contains 16 residues. Germline V gene lookup returns CDR1 MGHRA and CDR2 YSYEKL. The CDR3 here is CASSQVAEARTDTQYF. The CDR3 DNA reads TGCGCCAGCAGCCAAGTTGCCGAGGCCCGCACAGATACGCAGTATTTT.

This clonotype was counted a few times. The gene calls are TRBV7-9 and TRBJ1-1, with D perhaps TRBD1 (5 bases). CDR1 is SEHNR, CDR2 FQNEAQ, per germline (reference sequence). The CDR3 covers 15 residues. Trimming pared 5 bases from V and 5 bases from J, leaving 18 bases between. The CDR3 DNA is TGTGCCAGCAGCCCACTACCTTCAGGGAGGACTGAAGCTTTCTTT. It codes for CASSPLPSGRTEAFF.

The V and J genes are TRBV9 and TRBJ1-1; 9 bases fit TRBD1. The CDR3 totals 15 residues. Germline V gene lookup returns CDR1 SGDLS and CDR2 YYNGEE. The junction had 8 bases not matched to a gene; V was cut back by 2 bases and J by 6 bases. The CDR3 protein is CASSVSGTGPAEAFF. The CDR3 nucleotides are TGTGCCAGCAGCGTTTCCGGGACAGGGCCAGCTGAAGCTTTCTTT.

This clonotype came up a few times. The chain carries TRBV15 and TRBJ1-5, with D perhaps TRBD1 (6 bases). Germline V gene data show CDR1 as LNHNV and CDR2 as YYDKDF (reference sequence). Deletions cut 5 bases from V and 0 bases from J, with 20 bases between. The CDR3 extends over 18 amino acids. CDR3 in amino acids: CATSGDKPSRYSNQPQHF. CDR3 DNA sequence: TGTGCCACCAGCGGGGACAAGCCCTCGAGATATAGCAATCAGCCCCAGCATTTT.

This clonotype was recorded a few times. This chain links TRBV20-1 with TRBJ2-3; D may be TRBD2 (6 bases). V was pared by 5 bases and J by 2 bases, with 23 bases between. The CDR3 consists of 17 residues. Germline V gene lookup returns CDR1 DFQATT and CDR2 SNEGSKA (reference sequence). CDR3 in amino acids: CSADSVLAAEPTDTQYF. CDR3 sequence (DNA): TGCAGTGCTGACTCGGTACTAGCAGCGGAGCCCACAGATACGCAGTATTTT.

This clonotype was counted between two and nine times. CDR3 region: CAWSGPGTPGMDTQYF. CDR3 DNA sequence: TGTGCCTGGAGTGGACCCGGGACACCGGGGATGGATACGCAGTATTTT. The rearrangement uses TRBV30 and TRBJ2-3; D might be TRBD1 (6 bases). V lost 1 base and J lost 6, with 20 bases in between. The CDR3 length is 16 residues. CDR1 and CDR2 from the germline V gene are GTSNPN and SVGIG (reference sequence).